This T cell receptor (beta chain) was profiled in a study of T cell repertoires in cytomegalovirus infection. Study background: The authors relied on CMV epitopes, both recently identified HLA-C-restricted and well-studied HLA-B-restricted. From public TCR beta signatures came an indication of both CMV infection and matching HLA type. Broader study findings: Dominating the ex vivo response were TCR beta clonotypes that were CMV-specific and HLA-C-restricted. The cumulative frequency of public TCR beta families identified carriers of CMV plus the relevant HLA.

About this clonotype: Its matching antigen is unknown. Germline and junction disagree at one end, which may indicate a read error.

TCRdb independently ran MiXCR on the reads; one entry per CDR3 protein. The table shows around 570,000 distinct CDR3 sequences, with 40% occurring only once. The CDR3 contains 14 residues. The germline CDR1 and CDR2 sequences are SGHAT and FQNNGV. The chain links TRBV11-2 to TRBJ2-7, with 8 bases identical to TRBD1. Sequencing was performed on cultured PBMCs, taken from culture after CMV antigen stimulation. The sequence was collected from a human donor in good health (CMV status not recorded). Some clones in this sample may be carry-over from other donors' samples. The CDR3 reads CASSLIAGGQGARF. The CDR3 region has the DNA TGTGCCAGCAGCTTAATCGCTGGCGGGCAGGGGGCGAGATTC.